The 11 T cell receptor beta chains in this list originate from one sample, sequenced in a study of cytomegalovirus exposure and HLA in healthy donors. This PCR relied on a set of 60 Vbeta primers and 13 Jbeta primers. Produced via immunoSEQ multiplex PCR; TCRdb's table is partial and in-frame only. The sample holds roughly 150,000 clones, more than 70% seen once. Sequenced: PBMCs. The source is a male donor in good health and CMV-seronegative.

This sequence joins TRBV9 and TRBJ2-1; TRBD2 matches at 11 bases. V was pared by 0 bases and J by 9 bases, with 8 bases of the junction left unmatched. The CDR3 extends over 16 amino acids. Germline V gene sequence: CDR1 SGDLS, CDR2 YYNGEE. The CDR3 region has the DNA TGTGCCAGCAGCGTAGGGGAGACTAGCGGGATCATTGAGCAGTTCTTC. Residues: CASSVGETSGIIEQFF.

The chain links TRBV5-5 to TRBJ2-2; 7 nucleotides agree with TRBD1. The CDR3 has 15 amino acids. V shed 4 bases, J shed 7 bases, and the junction held 10 bases outside the gene matches. Per germline, CDR1 SGHKS and CDR2 YYEKEE (reference sequence). CDR3 sequence reads: CASSTAGGMGGELFF. DNA of the CDR3: TGTGCCAGCAGCACAGCAGGGGGAATGGGCGGGGAGCTGTTTTTT.

This clone was counted between two and nine times. V and J are TRBV4-1 and TRBJ2-1; TRBD1 matches 9 bases. CDR3 length: 13 amino acids. Germline values: CDR1 MGHRA, CDR2 YSYEKL. Trimming took 5 bases from V and 9 from J; bases not matched to a gene: 5. The CDR3 DNA sequence: TGCGCCAGCAGCGACAGGGGGTTTGTTGAGCAGTTCTTC. Encoded protein: CASSDRGFVEQFF.

This clone occurred once. The chain couples TRBV11-2 to TRBJ2-5; 13 bases map to TRBD2. The J call may not be correct, given that the DNA end is closer to TRBJ2-7. This CDR3 has 15 residues. Looked up from germline, CDR1 is SGHAT and CDR2 is FQNNGV. CDR3 protein: CASSWTSGSSYEQYF. CDR3 DNA sequence: TGTGCCAGCAGCTGGACTAGCGGGAGTTCCTACGAGCAGTACTTC.

V gene TRBV27 combines with J gene TRBJ2-5; a weak D match, TRBD1 (6 bases). The CDR3 length is 13 residues. V was trimmed by 5 bases and J by 5 bases, leaving 12 bases between them. Germline V gene sequence: CDR1 MNHEY, CDR2 SMNVEV (reference sequence). This chain's CDR3 is CASSTRGTETQYF. In DNA form, the CDR3 reads TGTGCCAGCAGTACCAGGGGAACCGAGACCCAGTACTTC.

This clone appeared a few times. The rearrangement joins TRBV7-9 to TRBJ2-7, with 9 bases matching TRBD1. The CDR3 is 14 amino acids. J gave up 7 bases and V 2 bases, and 6 bases lay outside the gene matches. CDR1 is SEHNR and CDR2 is FQNEAQ in the germline V gene (reference sequence). The CDR3 loop reads CASSLLQGASEQYF. CDR3 nucleotide sequence: TGTGCCAGCAGCTTATTACAGGGGGCAAGTGAGCAGTACTTC.

This clone was seen just once. The rearrangement joins TRBV19 to TRBJ1-2; D is unclear. Germline CDR1 and CDR2: LNHDA and SQIVND (reference sequence). The CDR3 sequence is 16 residues long. Trimming took off 3 bases at V and 4 bases at J, with 18 bases between the two ends. The CDR3 sequence is CASSMRARGIGYGYTF. DNA of the CDR3: TGTGCCAGTAGTATGCGGGCGCGGGGTATCGGCTATGGCTACACCTTC.

The gene calls are TRBV27 and TRBJ2-7; possibly TRBD1 for D (7 bases). Germline CDR1 and CDR2: MNHEY and SMNVEV (reference sequence). The germline V and J ends were trimmed by 5 bases and 6 bases, with 14 bases remaining between them. CDR3 length: 13 residues. CDR3 coding DNA: TGTGCCAGCAGTACAGGGGAGGTTGGCGAGCAGTACTTC. Protein: CASSTGEVGEQYF.

This clone was observed a handful of times. The rearrangement links TRBV19 to TRBJ2-1; possibly TRBD1 for D (5 bases). Per the germline V gene, CDR1 is LNHDA and CDR2 is SQIVND (reference sequence). This CDR3 has 13 amino acids. Trimming pared 5 bases from V and 3 bases from J, leaving 8 bases between. The CDR3 DNA is TGTGCCAGTAGTCCCGACAGCTACAATGAGCAGTTCTTC. This encodes CASSPDSYNEQFF.

The chain is built from TRBV28 and TRBJ1-4, with a possible D match to TRBD1 (6 bases). Germline CDR1 reads MDHEN; CDR2 reads SYDVKM. The CDR3 length is 16 residues. Trimming took off 6 bases at V and 3 bases at J, with 17 bases between the two ends. As DNA, the CDR3 is TGTGCCAGCAGGTCCGGGGGGCGGACTTCTAATGAAAAACTGTTTTTT. This gives the protein CASRSGGRTSNEKLFF.

The V gene is TRBV7-8, the J gene TRBJ2-7; 7 bases fit TRBD2. Unmatched junction bases numbered 11, after V lost 5 bases and J lost 4 bases. From germline, CDR1 is SGHVS and CDR2 FQNEAQ. This CDR3 is built from 15 residues. The CDR3 is CASSLGGGGGYEQYF. As DNA, the CDR3 is TGTGCCAGCAGCCTGGGGGGGGGAGGTGGGTACGAGCAGTACTTC.